This T cell receptor beta chain was obtained from a study of T cell responses to AZD1222 COVID-19 vaccine. Overall study findings and caveats: Scientists sampled the repertoires only once the peak T cell response had passed.

With 5 bases removed from V and 5 bases from J, the gap between germline ends came to 15 bases. Germline V CDR1 and CDR2: LNHDA, SQIVND (reference sequence). The CDR3 loop spans 14 amino acids. The assay was immunoSEQ multiplex PCR, and TCRdb's table has in-frame clones only and misses some. The sample yields 170,000 or so clones, about nine tenths seen once. As for this clone: Antigen unknown.

This chain joins TRBV19 and TRBJ1-1, with a weak D call TRBD1 (5 bases). This receptor was identified in an adult in good health. Sequenced material: peripheral blood, taken on day 0 of AZD1222 vaccination. The DNA of the CDR3 is TGTGCCAGTAGTCAAACCCCAGGGAGAACTGAAGCTTTCTTT. It yields the protein CASSQTPGRTEAFF.